Shown below are 21 T cell receptor beta chains from a single sample sequenced in a study of healthy donors' naive CD4 and CD8 T cells. TCR libraries were built from about 520 ng of total RNA by linear amplification. One entry per CDR3 protein, called by TCRdb with MiXCR from the reads. The sample consists of 150,000 to 200,000 distinct CDR3 sequences, about 76% of them appearing once. Source material: naive CD4+ and CD8+ T cells sorted from blood, pooled from several donors. Source of these receptors: a pool of human donors in good health; the sample pools cells from several healthy donors.

The chain is built from TRBV29-1 and TRBJ1-5; D is unresolved. The V end lost 4 bases, the J end lost 2 bases, and 12 bases lay between the germline ends. The CDR3 contains 14 residues. The germline CDR1 and CDR2 sequences are SQVTM and ANQGSEA. CDR3 sequence (DNA): TGCAGCGTTGTTCTAGCCCCTGGCAATCAGCCCCAGCATTTT. Residues: CSVVLAPGNQPQHF.

The chain recombines TRBV27 with TRBJ2-7; D uncertain. The germline V and J ends were trimmed by 0 bases and 0 bases, with 9 bases remaining between them. This CDR3 has 15 residues. The germline gives CDR1 MNHEY, CDR2 SMNVEV (reference sequence). The CDR3 reads CASSLSGVTSYEQYF. The CDR3 DNA sequence: TGTGCCAGCAGTTTATCAGGAGTTACCTCCTACGAGCAGTACTTC.

This chain connects TRBV6-2 or TRBV6-3 to TRBJ1-1; TRBD1 agrees at 7 bases. Losses at the gene ends were 6 bases for V and 5 bases for J; bases not matched to a gene: 6. The CDR3 is 13 amino acids. Germline loops: CDR1 MNHEY, CDR2 SVGEGT. The CDR3 sequence: CASRMTGNTEAFF. The DNA for the CDR3 is TGTGCCAGCAGGATGACAGGGAATACTGAAGCTTTCTTT.

In nucleotides, the CDR3 is TGTGCCAGCAGTTTAAGTCCTAGCGGGAGAAGCGAGCAGTACTTC. Translation: CASSLSPSGRSEQYF. The chain employs TRBV27 and TRBJ2-7; 10 positions match TRBD2. Germline V gene lookup returns CDR1 MNHEY and CDR2 SMNVEV (reference sequence). V shed 2 bases, J shed 6 bases, and the junction held 7 bases outside the gene matches. The CDR3 is 15 residues long.

V gene TRBV19 combines with J gene TRBJ1-5; 8 nucleotides match TRBD1. Germline loops: CDR1 LNHDA, CDR2 SQIVND (reference sequence). CDR3 size: 14 residues. Losses at the gene ends were 2 bases for V and 5 bases for J; bases not matched to a gene: 2. The CDR3 spells CASSIQGQDQPQHF. CDR3 DNA: TGTGCCAGTAGTATACAGGGACAGGATCAGCCCCAGCATTTT.

This chain uses TRBV19 with TRBJ1-2; D uncertain. The CDR3 loop spans 13 amino acids. V dropped 3 bases and J dropped 4 bases, with 9 bases sitting between them. Germline V gives CDR1 LNHDA, CDR2 SQIVND (reference sequence). This chain's CDR3 is CASSIRRRYGYTF. In DNA form, the CDR3 reads TGTGCCAGTAGTATCAGGAGACGCTATGGCTACACCTTC.

V usage is TRBV6-2 or TRBV6-3 and J usage is TRBJ1-1, with D perhaps matching TRBD1 (5 bases). V was shortened by 6 bases and J by 1 base, with 15 bases between the two germline ends. Germline V CDR1 and CDR2: MNHEY, SVGEGT. The CDR3 contains 15 residues. In DNA, the CDR3 is TGTGCCAGCAGACCCTTAGCCAGGGCGAACACTGAAGCTTTCTTT. Translating gives CASRPLARANTEAFF.

The chain is built from TRBV29-1 and TRBJ1-1, with 7 bases matching TRBD1. Germline V gives CDR1 SQVTM, CDR2 ANQGSEA. V dropped 6 bases and J dropped 0; count of bases not matched to a gene: 7. This CDR3 is 14 amino acids long. The CDR3 nucleotides read TGCAGCGTCGTATTACAGGGGATGAACACTGAAGCTTTCTTT. Amino acid sequence: CSVVLQGMNTEAFF.

The rearrangement links TRBV20-1 to TRBJ2-5, with 7 positions matching TRBD1. CDR1 DFQATT and CDR2 SNEGSKA come from the germline V gene (reference sequence). CDR3 size: 15 residues. J was trimmed by 4 bases and V by 4 bases; bases with no gene match: 12. CDR3 DNA: TGCAGTGCTACTTTAGACAGGGCCCTTAGAGAGACCCAGTACTTC. Its protein is CSATLDRALRETQYF.

The V and J genes are TRBV29-1 and TRBJ2-1; D gene uncertain. The CDR3 loop spans 15 amino acids. The V and J ends lost 8 bases and 0 bases respectively, with 17 bases between them. Germline V CDR1 and CDR2: SQVTM, ANQGSEA. This CDR3 reads CSSLRALGSYNEQFF. The CDR3 DNA reads TGCAGCAGCTTAAGGGCCTTGGGCTCCTACAATGAGCAGTTCTTC.

This chain links TRBV5-4 with TRBJ2-1; D remains unclear. This CDR3 contains 12 residues. Germline V gene lookup returns CDR1 SGHNT and CDR2 YYREEE (reference sequence). V dropped 0 bases and J dropped 8 bases, with 6 bases sitting between them. The CDR3 reads CASSLAIDEQFF. CDR3 nucleotides: TGTGCCAGCAGCTTGGCTATCGATGAGCAGTTCTTC.

The CDR3 reads CSVAGVDGRRQETQYF. The CDR3 nucleotides read TGCAGCGTGGCAGGGGTGGACGGGAGACGGCAAGAGACCCAGTACTTC. The chain employs TRBV29-1 and TRBJ2-5; perhaps D is TRBD1 or TRBD2 (6 bases each). Germline V CDR1 and CDR2: SQVTM, ANQGSEA. CDR3 length equals 16 residues. Between the trimmed V and J ends, which lost 6 bases and 2 bases, there was a span of 22 bases.

The CDR3: CSVEVGQGAVDYGYTF. CDR3 DNA: TGCAGCGTTGAAGTGGGACAGGGTGCTGTCGACTATGGCTACACCTTC. The chain couples TRBV29-1 to TRBJ1-2, with 9 bases identical to TRBD1. The CDR3 consists of 16 residues. The ends lost 1 base at V and 3 bases at J; junction bases unmatched: 9. Per the germline V gene, CDR1 is SQVTM and CDR2 is ANQGSEA.

This chain uses TRBV6-5 with TRBJ1-5; D remains unclear. CDR1 and CDR2 from the germline V gene are MNHEY and SVGAGI. The CDR3 spans 16 residues. The ends were cut back, 4 bases at V and 2 bases at J, with 15 bases in the middle. In DNA, the CDR3 is TGTGCCAGCAGTTCACTATCTCCCTCAGGCAATCAGCCCCAGCATTTT. Amino acid sequence: CASSSLSPSGNQPQHF.

The chain has TRBV27 and TRBJ1-2, with D hard to call. CDR3 length equals 14 residues. V dropped 0 bases and J dropped 4 bases, with 9 bases sitting between them. Per germline, CDR1 MNHEY and CDR2 SMNVEV (reference sequence). CDR3 residues: CASSLSSGVYGYTF. CDR3 nucleotide sequence: TGTGCCAGCAGTTTATCCTCCGGGGTCTATGGCTACACCTTC.

This chain uses TRBV6-5 with TRBJ1-2; D unclear. The CDR3 sequence is 15 residues long. Germline loops: CDR1 MNHEY, CDR2 SVGAGI. Trimming pared 0 bases from V and 2 bases from J, leaving 10 bases between. The CDR3 DNA reads TGTGCCAGCAGTTACTCAACTCTATTGAACTATGGCTACACCTTC. This codes for CASSYSTLLNYGYTF.

V gene TRBV6-5 combines with J gene TRBJ1-3, with no clear D. Deletions cut 6 bases from V and 0 bases from J, with 12 bases between. This CDR3 region has 15 residues. From germline, CDR1 is MNHEY and CDR2 SVGAGI. The chain's CDR3 is CASRRDGFSGNTIYF. In DNA form, the CDR3 reads TGTGCCAGCAGAAGAGACGGGTTCTCTGGAAACACCATATATTTT.

This clonotype was counted a single time. V and J are TRBV4-2 and TRBJ2-7, with no clear D. The CDR3 loop spans 13 amino acids. The V end lost 1 base, the J end lost 0 bases, and 4 bases lay between the germline ends. The germline V gene has CDR1 LGHNA and CDR2 YNFKEQ. CDR3 nucleotide sequence: TGTGCCAGCAGCCAAGGTTTCTCCTACGAGCAGTACTTC. Residues: CASSQGFSYEQYF.

The chain links TRBV29-1 to TRBJ2-5, with D perhaps matching TRBD2 (5 bases). Looked up from germline, CDR1 is SQVTM and CDR2 is ANQGSEA. V was pared by 3 bases and J by 5 bases, with 13 bases between. The CDR3 is made up of 13 amino acids. The CDR3 loop reads CSVDSTPGETQYF. CDR3 DNA: TGCAGCGTTGATAGTACTCCGGGGGAGACCCAGTACTTC.

The CDR3 DNA reads TGTGCCAGCAGTCCTAGCGGGAGCTACGAGCAGTACTTC. This sequence encodes CASSPSGSYEQYF. V usage is TRBV6-2 or TRBV6-3 and J usage is TRBJ2-7, with 10 bases identical to TRBD2. CDR1 and CDR2 (germline): MNHEY, SVGEGT. J lost 3 bases, V lost 5 bases, and 1 base had no gene match. The CDR3 runs 13 residues.

V is TRBV29-1 and J is TRBJ2-1, with D perhaps matching TRBD1 (6 bases). The CDR3 extends over 12 amino acids. Trimming took off 6 bases at V and 9 bases at J, with 15 bases between the two ends. The germline V gene encodes CDR1 SQVTM and CDR2 ANQGSEA. Here the CDR3 DNA reads TGCAGCGTCCGGCAGGGGATAGTTGAGCAGTTCTTC. It is translated as CSVRQGIVEQFF.